This T cell receptor (beta chain) was captured in a study of beta chain features in type 1 diabetes. This clone has only a few counts. As every portion of the isolated RNA was reverse transcribed, the sequencing read expressed TCRB transcripts. Measured with immunoSEQ multiplex PCR; TCRdb has only the in-frame clones, and not every one. The top ten hold more than 0.015% of the sample, which has around 330,000 clones, about 11% seen once. The receptor's source is a woman in her thirties in good health. What was sequenced was naive CD4+ T cells from blood.

The CDR3 DNA is TGTGCCACCAGCAGGACAGGGATCCTGGCAGAGACCCAGTACTTC. Residues: CATSRTGILAETQYF. The chain carries TRBV15 and TRBJ2-5; 7 bases match TRBD1. The CDR3 sequence is 15 residues long. Unmatched junction bases numbered 8, after V lost 3 bases and J lost 4 bases. The germline gives CDR1 LNHNV, CDR2 YYDKDF (reference sequence).